There are a few counts of the clone carrying this TCR beta chain. In TCRdb, the RT-PCR reads were re-called with MiXCR into one record per CDR3 protein. The sample records around 700,000 distinct CDR3 sequences, over 12% being singletons. Sequencing input: memory CD4+ T cells from blood. This clonotype was sampled from a female donor in good health, serving as a healthy control.

For the CDR3, the DNA is TGTGCCAGCAGTTACGAAGACAGACGACGTGGAAACACCATATATTTT. It translates to CASSYEDRRRGNTIYF. The rearrangement uses TRBV6-2 or TRBV6-3 and TRBJ1-3; D possibly corresponds to TRBD1 (5 bases). CDR1 and CDR2 from the germline V gene are MNHEY and SVGEGT. CDR3 length equals 16 residues. Trimming stripped 2 bases from V and 3 bases from J, with 14 bases between.